These 32 T cell receptor beta chains originate from one sample sequenced in a study of glioma-infiltrating T cells. The iRepertoire nested amplicon-rescue multiplex PCR amplified TCR alpha and beta CDR3s from RNA. TCRdb analysed the multiplex PCR reads with MiXCR anew, one entry per CDR3 protein. Here the sample spans roughly 120,000 distinct CDR3 sequences, less than 30% being singletons. Sequenced input: glioma tissue, nonneoplastic brain tissue, or PBMCs (not recorded which). The receptor source for this set is a human donor with low-grade glioma or glioblastoma, undergoing nonglioma brain surgery, or in good health (not recorded which).

This clonotype has just a few counts. The V gene is TRBV10-3, the J gene TRBJ1-5, with a weak D call TRBD1 (5 bases). Germline CDR1 ENHRY, CDR2 SYGVKD. The CDR3 runs 13 residues. The V end was cut by 6 bases, the J end by 5 bases, with 11 bases between. The CDR3 reads CAISADSDQPQHF. For the CDR3, the DNA is TGTGCCATCAGCGCAGACAGCGATCAGCCCCAGCATTTT.

This clonotype was seen more than once but under ten times. The J gene is TRBJ2-7, the V gene TRBV6-6, with TRBD1 matching 10 bases. The CDR3 runs 15 residues. V lost 2 bases, J lost 4 bases, and 5 bases stayed unmatched. Germline CDR1 reads MNHNY; CDR2 reads SVGAGI (reference sequence). As DNA, the CDR3 is TGTGCCAGCAGTTACCCCTCGGGACAGGGGTACGAGCAGTACTTC. This translates into CASSYPSGQGYEQYF.

As concerns this clonotype: A much larger clone differs by one base, so this may be a read error. The chain is built from TRBV28 and TRBJ2-7; no reliable D call. Germline loops: CDR1 MDHEN, CDR2 SYDVKM. The CDR3 runs to 15 residues. Trimming took off 6 bases at V and 3 bases at J, with 18 bases between the two ends. CDR3 coding DNA: TGTGCCAGCAGCTCAGCTACCGTGACAAACTACGAGCAGTACTTC. Its protein product is CASSSATVTNYEQYF.

In its sample, this clonotype was seen many times. This chain joins TRBV3-1 and TRBJ1-5; D unclear. Trimming cost V 2 bases and J 5 bases, with 13 bases left between them. Germline lookup yields CDR1 LGHDT and CDR2 YNNKEL (reference sequence). This CDR3 has 15 amino acids. This chain's CDR3 is CASSQSSGPDQPQHF. The CDR3 nucleotides read TGTGCCAGCAGCCAAAGTTCAGGTCCCGATCAGCCCCAGCATTTT.

The chain recombines TRBV4-1 with TRBJ1-1; D unresolved. Trimming removed 0 bases at V and 4 bases at J, with 15 bases between. The CDR3 is 16 residues long. The germline CDR1 and CDR2 sequences are MGHRA and YSYEKL. The CDR3 bases are TGCGCCAGCAGCCAAGAAAATGAAGGGATTGGCACTGAAGCTTTCTTT. Its translation: CASSQENEGIGTEAFF.

V and J are TRBV30 and TRBJ2-7; D gene uncertain. Trimming pared 5 bases from V and 2 bases from J, leaving 7 bases between. This CDR3 contains 11 residues. Germline V gene lookup returns CDR1 GTSNPN and CDR2 SVGIG (reference sequence). CDR3 DNA: TGTGCCTGGGAGGATACCTACGAGCAGTACTTC. As protein: CAWEDTYEQYF.

A word on this clonotype: Just one base apart from a much larger clone, this may be a read error. The chain couples TRBV11-2 to TRBJ1-1; D gene uncertain. Germline lookup yields CDR1 SGHAT and CDR2 FQNNGV. The CDR3 runs 14 residues. The CDR3 is CAGSLDSLNTEAFF. For the CDR3, the DNA is TGTGCCGGCAGCTTAGACTCTCTGAACACTGAAGCTTTCTTT.

The table lists this clonotype with a few counts. This rearrangement joins TRBV4-2 to TRBJ2-7; no clear D. V lost 0 bases to trimming and J lost 0 bases, with 6 bases between them. Germline V gene lookup returns CDR1 LGHNA and CDR2 YNFKEQ. CDR3 length equals 14 residues. CDR3 in amino acids: CASSQEMRSYEQYF. The CDR3 nucleotides read TGTGCCAGCAGCCAAGAGATGCGCTCCTACGAGCAGTACTTC.

In this sample, this clonotype turned up many times. This chain links TRBV6-2 or TRBV6-3 with TRBJ2-3; possible D gene TRBD2, 6 bases. The V end was cut by 0 bases, the J end by 4 bases, with 17 bases between. This CDR3 is built from 17 residues. Germline CDR1 is MNHEY and CDR2 is SVGEGT. For the CDR3, the DNA is TGTGCCAGCAGTTACTCTATCGTCGGGAGTTACGCAGATACGCAGTATTTT. This translates into CASSYSIVGSYADTQYF.

This clonotype turned up a few times. The chain links TRBV19 to TRBJ2-1, with 9 positions matching TRBD1. The trim removed 3 bases at V and 6 bases at J, leaving 6 bases unmatched. This CDR3 contains 15 residues. Germline V CDR1 and CDR2: LNHDA, SQIVND (reference sequence). For the CDR3, the DNA is TGTGCCAGTAGTATCGGGGGACAGGGTTTCAATGAGCAGTTCTTC. It translates to CASSIGGQGFNEQFF. Variable domain in full (rest from reference TRBV19 and TRBJ2-1): DGGITQSPKYLFRKEGQNVTLSCEQNLNHDAMYWYRQDPGQGLRLIYYSQIVNDFQKGDIAEGYSVSREKKESFPLTVTSAQKNPTAFYLCASSIGGQGFNEQFFGPGTRLTVL.

The V gene is TRBV4-2, the J gene TRBJ2-5, with 8 positions matching TRBD2. This CDR3 comprises 17 residues. Trimming removed 0 bases from V and 2 bases from J; junction bases left unmatched: 8. The germline CDR1 and CDR2 sequences are LGHNA and YNFKEQ. The CDR3 region is CASSQDGASGGQETQYF. Here the CDR3 DNA reads TGTGCCAGCAGCCAAGACGGGGCATCGGGAGGGCAAGAGACCCAGTACTTC.

This chain uses TRBV3-1 with TRBJ2-1; TRBD2 agrees at 8 bases. Germline lookup yields CDR1 LGHDT and CDR2 YNNKEL (reference sequence). V gave up 0 bases and J gave up 9 bases; unmatched junction bases: 19. The CDR3 length is 19 residues. CDR3 DNA sequence: TGTGCCAGCAGCCAAGATCCCAATCTCGGGACTAGGTTGTTCGTTGAGCAGTTCTTC. This sequence encodes CASSQDPNLGTRLFVEQFF.

In this sample, this clonotype turned up many times. The chain carries TRBV6-1 and TRBJ2-7; 7 positions match TRBD1. This CDR3 is built from 12 residues. V lost 6 bases, J lost 3 bases, and 2 bases stayed unmatched. Germline V gives CDR1 MNHNS, CDR2 SASEGT. CDR3 nucleotide sequence: TGTGCCAGCAGAGACAGGGTCTACGAGCAGTACTTC. Protein: CASRDRVYEQYF.

Remarks on this clonotype: A read error may explain this, as a much larger clone is one base away. No conserved phenylalanine or tryptophan ends this CDR3, so it is likely a read error. The chain links TRBV19 to TRBJ2-1; no firm D call. This CDR3 is 13 amino acids long. The V end lost 1 base, the J end lost 9 bases, and 10 bases lay between the germline ends. Germline V gene lookup returns CDR1 LNHDA and CDR2 SQIVND (reference sequence). The CDR3 reads CASSIATPGEQFL. The CDR3 nucleotides read TGTGCCAGTAGTATAGCTACCCCCGGTGAGCAGTTCTTA.

This clonotype came up many times. CDR3: CASSQAEDVKQYF. CDR3 nucleotides: TGTGCCAGCAGCCAGGCGGAAGACGTCAAGCAGTACTTC. This sequence joins TRBV3-1 and TRBJ2-7; D not resolved. The CDR3 is 13 residues long. Trimming took off 3 bases at V and 8 bases at J, with 14 bases between the two ends. The germline V gene encodes CDR1 LGHDT and CDR2 YNNKEL (reference sequence).

This clonotype was seen a few times. The gene calls are TRBV29-1 and TRBJ2-5; D is possibly TRBD1 or TRBD2 (5 bases each). Germline V CDR1 and CDR2: SQVTM, ANQGSEA. This CDR3 is 15 amino acids long. Trimming removed 2 bases from V and 0 bases from J, with 13 bases in between. The CDR3 DNA reads as TGCAGCGTTGAAAATCCCGGGGACCACCAAGAGACCCAGTACTTC. It specifies CSVENPGDHQETQYF. The entire variable domain, with the rest obtained from reference TRBV29-1 and TRBJ2-5, is as follows: SAVISQKPSRDICQRGTSLTIQCQVDSQVTMMFWYRQQPGQSLTLIATANQGSEATYESGFVIDKFPISRPNLTFSTLTVSNMSPEDSSIYLCSVENPGDHQETQYFGPGTRLLVL.

This clonotype has at least ten counts. This chain connects TRBV27 to TRBJ1-1; no firm D call. From germline, CDR1 is MNHEY and CDR2 SMNVEV (reference sequence). This CDR3 is 15 amino acids long. V was shortened by 3 bases and J by 4 bases, with 15 bases between the two germline ends. The CDR3 region has the DNA TGTGCCAGCAGTTTGCGACGGGGATCACGCACTGAAGCTTTCTTT. It is translated as CASSLRRGSRTEAFF.

This clonotype was seen many times. V gene TRBV6-1 combines with J gene TRBJ1-2, with D possibly TRBD1 on 5 matching bases. Germline V gene data show CDR1 as MNHNS and CDR2 as SASEGT. Trimming took 8 bases from V and 6 from J, leaving 19 bases between them. The CDR3 has 14 amino acids. CDR3 DNA: TGTGCCAGCGGAAAACAGGCCTTAACGAATGGCTACACCTTC. Protein: CASGKQALTNGYTF.

This clonotype was detected ten times or more. This sequence joins TRBV20-1 and TRBJ1-2; D possibly corresponds to TRBD1 (6 bases). The CDR3 sequence is 12 residues long. Deletions cut 3 bases from V and 7 bases from J, with 12 bases between. Germline CDR1 DFQATT, CDR2 SNEGSKA (reference sequence). The CDR3 sequence is CSASRGDGGYTF. The CDR3 nucleotides read TGCAGTGCTAGTAGGGGGGACGGTGGCTACACCTTC.

This clonotype was seen many times. V and J are TRBV12-3 or TRBV12-4 and TRBJ2-7, with 8 positions matching TRBD2. Germline trimming cut 2 bases from V and 1 base from J; bases unmatched to any gene: 1. The CDR3 is 14 amino acids. DNA of the CDR3: TGTGCCAGCAGTTTAAGACTAGCGTCCTACGAGCAGTACTTC. Encoded protein: CASSLRLASYEQYF.

This clonotype was detected ten times or more. CDR3 DNA sequence: TGCAGTGCTAGGGGACTAGCGGGGACGGTTGGCCCCCCAGATACGCAGTATTTT. Translating it yields CSARGLAGTVGPPDTQYF. The V and J genes are TRBV20-1 and TRBJ2-3, with TRBD2 matching over 13 bases. With 3 bases clipped from V and 4 bases from J, the junction kept 13 bases outside the gene matches. CDR1 DFQATT and CDR2 SNEGSKA come from the germline V gene (reference sequence). The CDR3 loop spans 18 amino acids.

This clonotype was counted many times. V and J are TRBV6-1 and TRBJ2-1; D remains ambiguous. CDR1 and CDR2 from the germline V gene are MNHNS and SASEGT. The V end was cut by 6 bases, the J end by 7 bases, with 10 bases between. The CDR3 loop spans 12 amino acids. The CDR3 DNA sequence: TGTGCCAGCAGCTTCAGTAGGAATGAGCAGTTCTTC. It is translated as CASSFSRNEQFF.

This chain links TRBV12-3 or TRBV12-4 with TRBJ2-3; 14 bases fit TRBD2. V shed 7 bases, J shed 2 bases, and the junction held 11 bases outside the gene matches. The CDR3 runs to 18 residues. DNA of the CDR3: TGTGCCAGCACCAATTCCGGGACTAGCGGGAGAAACACAGATACGCAGTATTTT. Translating gives CASTNSGTSGRNTDTQYF.

This clonotype was detected once. A much larger clone is a single base away; this may be a read error. V is TRBV12-3 or TRBV12-4 and J is TRBJ1-1; weak D call: TRBD1 (5 bases). This CDR3 is 13 amino acids long. CDR3 region: CASTTSTGTEASF. Here the CDR3 DNA reads TGTGCCAGCACCACCTCTACGGGGACTGAAGCTTCCTTT.

A word on this clonotype: Because the CDR3 is missing its conserved closing phenylalanine or tryptophan, this is likely a read error. The V call is TRBV2, the J call TRBJ1-1; D gene ambiguous. Germline loops: CDR1 SNHLY, CDR2 FYNNEI. With 5 bases removed from V and 8 bases from J, the gap between germline ends came to 12 bases. This CDR3 comprises 12 residues. The CDR3 bases are TGTGCCAGCAGTACTCGGTGGACCGAAGCTTTCCTT. It yields the protein CASSTRWTEAFL.

A note on this clonotype: This may arise from a read error, as a much more abundant clone is one base away. The gene calls are TRBV3-1 and TRBJ2-1; tentative D call: TRBD2 (6 bases). The DNA end lines up better with TRBJ2-7; the J call may be wrong. CDR1 is LGHDT, CDR2 YNNKEL, per germline (reference sequence). The CDR3 is 17 amino acids. CDR3 in amino acids: CASSHQGRGSGYNEQYF. CDR3 bases: TGTGCCAGCAGCCACCAAGGTCGCGGTAGCGGCTACAATGAGCAGTACTTC.

By sample fraction, this clonotype is medium-sized (0.01 to 0.1%). V gene TRBV6-1 combines with J gene TRBJ1-1; no firm D call. Germline V lookup: CDR1 MNHNS, CDR2 SASEGT. The V and J ends lost 6 bases and 0 bases respectively, with 14 bases between them. The length of the CDR3 is 15 residues. Written as DNA, the CDR3 is TGTGCCAGCAGGGAATTAACCCCTATGAACACTGAAGCTTTCTTT. As protein: CASRELTPMNTEAFF.

This clonotype was counted between two and nine times. The gene calls are TRBV2 and TRBJ2-6; TRBD1 agrees at 7 bases. The junction had 4 bases not matched to a gene; V was cut back by 6 bases and J by 2 bases. The V gene's germline CDR1 is SNHLY and CDR2 FYNNEI. The CDR3 runs 15 residues. The DNA of the CDR3 is TGTGCCAGCAGCGGCACAGGGGCTGGGGCCAACGTCCTGACTTTC. It encodes CASSGTGAGANVLTF.

This clonotype appeared a single time. Given a much more abundant clone one base away, this may be a read error. The CDR3 end shows no conserved phenylalanine or tryptophan, and so a read error is likely. The chain uses TRBV4-1 and TRBJ1-2; 8 positions agree with TRBD1. The germline V gene has CDR1 MGHRA and CDR2 YSYEKL. The trim removed 8 bases at V and 1 base at J, leaving 6 bases unmatched. The CDR3 loop spans 14 amino acids. The CDR3 DNA sequence: TGCGCCAGCCAGATCGGACAGGGTAACTATGGCTACACCCTC. It codes for CASQIGQGNYGYTL.

This clonotype was counted ten times or more. This rearrangement joins TRBV6-2 or TRBV6-3 to TRBJ1-1; no definite D call. The CDR3 extends over 14 amino acids. Between the trimmed V and J ends, which lost 6 bases and 2 bases, there was a span of 13 bases. The germline gives CDR1 MNHEY, CDR2 SVGEGT. CDR3 loop: CASSSSRSNTEAFF. The CDR3, as DNA: TGTGCCAGCAGCTCCTCGAGGTCTAACACTGAAGCTTTCTTT.

Comments on this clonotype: This clone may be a read error of a much larger clone one base away. This sequence joins TRBV29-1 and TRBJ2-5; D remains ambiguous. This CDR3 region has 11 residues. Germline lookup yields CDR1 SQVTM and CDR2 ANQGSEA. The CDR3 loop is CSVEVSETKYF. In DNA form, the CDR3 reads TGCAGCGTTGAAGTGTCAGAGACCAAGTACTTC.

A few counts support this clonotype. V is TRBV18 and J is TRBJ1-3; D perhaps matches TRBD1 (6 bases). Germline V gene lookup returns CDR1 KGHSH and CDR2 LQKENI. The CDR3 loop spans 16 amino acids. The germline V and J ends were trimmed by 3 bases and 0 bases, with 12 bases remaining between them. In nucleotides, the CDR3 is TGTGCCAGCTCACCCTTAACAGGGCACTCTGGAAACACCATATATTTT. As protein: CASSPLTGHSGNTIYF.